This T cell receptor beta chain emerged from a study of spatial heterogeneity in lung cancer. Study details: Counts of TCR transcripts in tumor regions tracked strongly with a T cell module score that came from matched bulk RNA-seq.

Sample time point: sample taken at primary tumor resection. Per germline, CDR1 ENHRY and CDR2 SYGVKD. This CDR3 contains 16 residues. V shed 1 base and J 5 bases; nucleotides not matched to a gene: 2. This clonotype has at least ten counts. The antigen is undetermined. Study findings and constraints: Counts of expanded alpha and beta TCRs within tumors tracked the tumor nonsynonymous mutation count.

TCRdb re-analysed the 5' RACE reads in MiXCR, keeping a single row per CDR3 protein. The sample shows about 22,000 distinct CDR3 sequences, roughly 10% of them seen only once. The sample here was lung tumor tissue, taken at surgery. The receptor was isolated from a male donor with early-stage non-small cell lung cancer. The chain combines TRBV10-3 with TRBJ2-1; 13 bases agree with TRBD2. CDR3 region: CAISEFGLAGDNEQFF. CDR3 nucleotide sequence: TGTGCCATCAGTGAGTTTGGACTAGCGGGAGACAATGAGCAGTTCTTC.